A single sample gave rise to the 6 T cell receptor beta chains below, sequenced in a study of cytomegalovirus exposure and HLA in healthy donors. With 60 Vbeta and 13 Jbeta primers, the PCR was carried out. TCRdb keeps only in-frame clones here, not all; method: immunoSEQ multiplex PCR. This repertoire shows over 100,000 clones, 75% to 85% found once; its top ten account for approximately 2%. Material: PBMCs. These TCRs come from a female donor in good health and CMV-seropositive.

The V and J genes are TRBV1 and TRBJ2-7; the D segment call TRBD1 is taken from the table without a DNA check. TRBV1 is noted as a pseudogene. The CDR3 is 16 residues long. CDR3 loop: CTSSQDGQGMAYEQYF. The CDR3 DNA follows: TGCACCAGCAGCCAAGATGGACAGGGCATGGCCTACGAGCAGTACTTC.

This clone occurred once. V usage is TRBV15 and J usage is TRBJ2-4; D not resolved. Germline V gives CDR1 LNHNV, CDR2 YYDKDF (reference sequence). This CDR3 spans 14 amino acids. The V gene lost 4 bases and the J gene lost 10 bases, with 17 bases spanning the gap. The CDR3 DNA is TGTGCCACCAGCAATCGGATCGACTTCAATATTCAGTACTTC. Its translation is CATSNRIDFNIQYF. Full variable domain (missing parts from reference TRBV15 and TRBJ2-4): DAMVIQNPRYQVTQFGKPVTLSCSQTLNHNVMYWYQQKSSQAPKLLFHYYDKDFNNEADTPDNFQSRRPNTSFCFLDIRSPGLGDTAMYLCATSNRIDFNIQYFGAGTRLSVL.

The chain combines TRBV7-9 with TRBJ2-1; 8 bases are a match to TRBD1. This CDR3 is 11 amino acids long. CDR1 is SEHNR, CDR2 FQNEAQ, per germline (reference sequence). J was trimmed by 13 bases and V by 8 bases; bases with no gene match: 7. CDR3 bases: TGTGCCAGCCAGGGGGCGACTTATCAGTTCTTC. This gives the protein CASQGATYQFF.

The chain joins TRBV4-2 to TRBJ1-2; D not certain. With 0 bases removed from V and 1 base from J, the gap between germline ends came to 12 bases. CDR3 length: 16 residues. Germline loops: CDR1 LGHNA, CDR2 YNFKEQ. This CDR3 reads CASSQDFGSVNYGYTF. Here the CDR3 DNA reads TGTGCCAGCAGCCAAGATTTTGGCAGCGTTAACTATGGCTACACCTTC.

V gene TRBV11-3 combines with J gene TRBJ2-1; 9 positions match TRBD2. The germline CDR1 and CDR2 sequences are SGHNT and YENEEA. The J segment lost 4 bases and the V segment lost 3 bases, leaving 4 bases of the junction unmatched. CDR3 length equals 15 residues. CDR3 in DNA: TGTGCCAGCAGCTTGGGGACTAGCCATTACAATGAGCAGTTCTTC. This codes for CASSLGTSHYNEQFF.

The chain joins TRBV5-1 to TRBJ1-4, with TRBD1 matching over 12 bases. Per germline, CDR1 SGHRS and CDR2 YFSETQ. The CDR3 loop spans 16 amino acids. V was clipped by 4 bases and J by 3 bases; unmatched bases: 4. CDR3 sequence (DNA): TGCGCCAGCAGCGCCGGGACAGGGGGCTCTAATGAAAAACTGTTTTTT. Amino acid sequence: CASSAGTGGSNEKLFF.